Following are 12 T cell receptor beta chains from one sample sequenced in a study of early T cells in non-severe SARS-CoV-2 infection. TCRdb used MiXCR to reprocess the 5' RACE reads, holding one entry per CDR3 protein. The sample includes about 100,000 distinct CDR3 sequences, around 12% seen only once; the top ten take 5.5% to 7%. Source material: whole blood. These TCRs come from an adult who was a healthcare worker with PCR-confirmed SARS-CoV-2 infection or an uninfected control (not recorded which).

This sequence joins TRBV12-3 or TRBV12-4 and TRBJ2-5; weak D call: TRBD1 (6 bases). Trimming left V 5 bases short and J 5 bases short, with 15 bases between. CDR3 size: 14 residues. For the CDR3, the DNA is TGTGCCAGCAGTCCTAGCAGGGGCGGGGAGACCCAGTACTTC. Translated, it gives CASSPSRGGETQYF.

This chain links TRBV4-3 with TRBJ2-1; TRBD1 might be the D (5 bases). The V end lost 5 bases, the J end lost 6 bases, and 17 bases lay between the germline ends. This CDR3 region has 15 residues. Per the germline V gene, CDR1 is LGHNA and CDR2 is YSLEER. The DNA of the CDR3 is TGCGCCAGCAGCTCCACGGACACCTCTTCCAATGAGCAGTTCTTC. Protein product: CASSSTDTSSNEQFF.

There are many counts of this clonotype. The V gene is TRBV10-3, the J gene TRBJ2-1; 8 bases match TRBD2. Germline V lookup: CDR1 ENHRY, CDR2 SYGVKD. The length of the CDR3 is 13 residues. Trimming took 0 bases from V and 14 from J; bases not matched to a gene: 6. This CDR3 reads CAISESEAGVEFF. In nucleotides, the CDR3 is TGTGCCATCAGTGAGTCAGAAGCGGGAGTTGAGTTCTTC.

Only a few counts were recorded for this clonotype. The chain links TRBV7-2 to TRBJ2-2, with 12 positions matching TRBD2. Trimming removed 5 bases from V and 6 bases from J; junction bases left unmatched: 4. The germline V gene encodes CDR1 SGHTA and CDR2 FQGNSA. The CDR3 sequence is 15 residues long. The CDR3 nucleotides read TGTGCCAGCAGCCCGCGACTAGCGGGAGCCGGGGAGCTGTTTTTT. It yields the protein CASSPRLAGAGELFF. Based on the CDR3 plus reference TRBV7-2 and TRBJ2-2, the full variable domain is GAGVSQSPSNKVTEKGKDVELRCDPISGHTALYWYRQSLGQGLEFLIYFQGNSAPDKSGLPSDRFSAERTGGSVSTLTIQRTQQEDSAVYLCASSPRLAGAGELFFGEGSRLTVL.

The chain uses TRBV11-2 and TRBJ2-2; D remains ambiguous. Trimming removed 8 bases from V and 7 bases from J, with 14 bases in between. CDR3 length: 13 residues. Germline V gives CDR1 SGHAT, CDR2 FQNNGV. Written as DNA, the CDR3 is TGTGCCAGCCGCAGGTTCCTCATCGGGGAGCTGTTTTTT. It encodes CASRRFLIGELFF.

A few counts support this clonotype. This chain uses TRBV2 with TRBJ1-5; D uncertain. Per germline, CDR1 SNHLY and CDR2 FYNNEI. V shed 3 bases and J shed 2 bases, with 8 bases lying between them. The CDR3 loop spans 14 amino acids. The CDR3 region is CASSEDGRNQPQHF. The CDR3 bases are TGTGCCAGCAGTGAGGACGGCCGCAATCAGCCCCAGCATTTT.

This clonotype has a handful of counts. The rearrangement joins TRBV10-1 to TRBJ1-1; D is uncertain. Germline loops: CDR1 WNHNN, CDR2 SYGVQD (reference sequence). V lost 4 bases to trimming and J lost 4 bases, with 16 bases between them. This CDR3 spans 15 amino acids. The DNA of the CDR3 is TGCGCCAGCAGTGGATTCAAGGATTTCGGCACTGAAGCTTTCTTT. Its translation: CASSGFKDFGTEAFF.

This clonotype has more than one count but fewer than ten. The rearrangement joins TRBV12-3 or TRBV12-4 to TRBJ2-6; possible D gene TRBD2, 6 bases. This CDR3 has 16 amino acids. The V end was cut by 4 bases, the J end by 1 base, with 11 bases between. The CDR3 bases are TGTGCCAGCAGTTCCCGGGAGTCTTCTGGGGCCAACGTCCTGACTTTC. This sequence encodes CASSSRESSGANVLTF.

In this sample, this clonotype turned up a few times. This chain uses TRBV7-3 with TRBJ2-1; D possibly matches TRBD1 or TRBD2 (5 bases each). The germline V gene has CDR1 SGHTA and CDR2 FQGTGA. Trimming took off 1 base at V and 9 bases at J, with 25 bases between the two ends. CDR3 length: 18 amino acids. CDR3 protein: CASSLRERGSTPPSEQFF. Written as DNA, the CDR3 is TGTGCCAGCAGCTTAAGGGAGAGGGGCTCCACCCCCCCCAGTGAGCAGTTCTTC. The full variable domain, rest sourced from reference TRBV7-3 and TRBJ2-1, is GAGVSQTPSNKVTEKGKYVELRCDPISGHTALYWYRQSLGQGPEFLIYFQGTGAADDSGLPNDRFFAVRPEGSVSTLKIQRTERGDSAVYLCASSLRERGSTPPSEQFFGPGTRLTVL.

The chain recombines TRBV20-1 with TRBJ2-5; D is perhaps TRBD1 (5 bases). This CDR3 is built from 14 residues. The V end lost 5 bases, the J end lost 2 bases, and 15 bases lay between the germline ends. Germline CDR1 DFQATT, CDR2 SNEGSKA (reference sequence). The CDR3 is CSAHPRAHQETQYF. CDR3 coding DNA: TGCAGTGCTCACCCCAGGGCCCATCAAGAGACCCAGTACTTC.

This clonotype was counted many times. The chain is built from TRBV12-3 or TRBV12-4 and TRBJ1-1; possibly TRBD1 for D (6 bases). V lost 7 bases and J lost 0, with 15 bases in between. The CDR3 is 15 residues long. The CDR3 here is CASKDSTRMNTEAFF. The CDR3, as DNA: TGTGCCAGCAAGGACAGTACTCGGATGAACACTGAAGCTTTCTTT.

The table lists this clonotype with a few counts. The chain combines TRBV7-2 with TRBJ2-1, with 13 positions matching TRBD2. Germline CDR1 is SGHTA and CDR2 is FQGNSA. The trim removed 6 bases at V and 8 bases at J, leaving 7 bases unmatched. The CDR3 runs 15 residues. The CDR3 DNA reads as TGTGCCAGCAGGGGGACTAGCGGGAATATCGATGAGCAGTTCTTC. Amino acids: CASRGTSGNIDEQFF.